Following are 20 T cell receptor beta chains from one sample sequenced in a study of control samples from healthy donors and cancer patients. Sequencing was performed with immunoSEQ multiplex PCR; in TCRdb, only in-frame clones are kept and a portion is missing. The sample lists nearly 40,000 clones, around nine tenths seen once, with roughly 4% in the top ten. The sample comprised blood. Every receptor here comes from a woman aged 45-59 years in good health.

The V and J genes are TRBV11-2 and TRBJ2-5; D may be TRBD1 (6 bases). The CDR3 is 15 amino acids. Germline CDR1 reads SGHAT; CDR2 reads FQNNGV. Trimming cost V 2 bases and J 4 bases, with 14 bases left between them. This chain's CDR3 is CASSLMGAPRETQYF. The CDR3 DNA sequence: TGTGCCAGCAGCTTAATGGGGGCGCCTAGAGAGACCCAGTACTTC.

This clone was picked up one time. It is unclear where the CDR3 begins or ends on the DNA, so no DNA is shown, and the CDR3 is as TCRdb lists it. The CDR3 reads CASSKANRGFVGQGIAGTEAFF. The chain employs TRBV21-1 and TRBJ1-1. TRBV21-1 represents a pseudogene. Including both end residues, the CDR3 is 22 amino acids long.

The chain links TRBV29-1 to TRBJ1-1; tentative D call: TRBD1 (6 bases). The CDR3 extends over 12 amino acids. The germline gives CDR1 SQVTM, CDR2 ANQGSEA. Trimming left V 7 bases short and J 1 base short, with 10 bases between. CDR3 nucleotide sequence: TGCAGCGGAACAGGGCAGAACACTGAAGCTTTCTTT. It encodes CSGTGQNTEAFF.

The chain uses TRBV6-5 and TRBJ2-7; possibly TRBD1 or TRBD2 for D (5 bases each). Trimming took 6 bases from V and 5 from J, leaving 14 bases between them. This CDR3 region has 13 residues. Germline CDR1 MNHEY, CDR2 SVGAGI. The CDR3 DNA reads as TGTGCCAGCAGAGACAGACTAAGAGACGAGCAGTACTTC. It specifies CASRDRLRDEQYF.

The chain combines TRBV7-9 with TRBJ1-2; TRBD1 might be the D (5 bases). Germline CDR1 and CDR2: SEHNR and FQNEAQ (reference sequence). The CDR3 is made up of 13 amino acids. V lost 5 bases and J lost 7, with 14 bases in between. The CDR3 DNA reads as TGTGCCAGCAGCCCACTGGGGCGGGGTGGCTACACCTTC. Translating it yields CASSPLGRGGYTF.

This clone was observed once. This chain uses TRBV27 with TRBJ2-7; 11 bases are shared with TRBD2. The CDR3 sequence is 14 residues long. The germline V gene has CDR1 MNHEY and CDR2 SMNVEV (reference sequence). Trimming took 5 bases from V and 3 from J; bases not matched to a gene: 3. The CDR3 here is CASSKLAGDYEQYF. CDR3 nucleotides: TGTGCCAGCAGTAAACTAGCGGGGGACTACGAGCAGTACTTC.

CDR3 region: CASTRGGYGYTF. The CDR3 DNA reads as TGTGCCAGCACAAGGGGCGGCTATGGCTACACCTTC. The chain combines TRBV2 with TRBJ1-2; D might be TRBD1 (5 bases). The V end lost 7 bases, the J end lost 4 bases, and 10 bases lay between the germline ends. The CDR3 extends over 12 amino acids. Looked up from germline, CDR1 is SNHLY and CDR2 is FYNNEI.

The sample holds a few counts of this clone. The rearrangement uses TRBV19 and TRBJ1-4, with D hard to call. The germline CDR1 and CDR2 sequences are LNHDA and SQIVND (reference sequence). V shed 6 bases and J shed 8 bases, with 16 bases lying between them. This CDR3 has 14 amino acids. CDR3 sequence reads: CASRAAGSLEKLFF. The CDR3 DNA follows: TGTGCCAGTAGGGCCGCCGGGTCCCTGGAAAAACTGTTTTTT.

V gene TRBV6-5 combines with J gene TRBJ1-4; D is ambiguous. Trimming took off 6 bases at V and 14 bases at J, with 16 bases between the two ends. This CDR3 is 12 amino acids long. Germline assignment: CDR1 MNHEY and CDR2 SVGAGI. The CDR3 loop reads CASSPDGNSLFF. The CDR3 nucleotides read TGTGCCAGCAGCCCGGACGGGAACTCCCTGTTTTTT.

This clone is a singleton in its sample. The genes are TRBV13 and TRBJ1-2; 10 bases align to TRBD1. The CDR3 has 15 amino acids. The ends lost 5 bases at V and 7 bases at J; junction bases unmatched: 10. Germline loops: CDR1 PRHDT, CDR2 FYEKMQ (reference sequence). This CDR3 reads CASSTRQGALSGYTF. CDR3 coding DNA: TGTGCCAGCAGCACAAGACAGGGGGCGCTGAGTGGCTACACCTTC. Full variable domain (outside the CDR3, taken from reference TRBV13 and TRBJ1-2): AAGVIQSPRHLIKEKRETATLKCYPIPRHDTVYWYQQGPGQDPQFLISFYEKMQSDKGSIPDRFSAQQFSDYHSELNMSSLELGDSALYFCASSTRQGALSGYTFGSGTRLTVV.

The chain has TRBV7-9 and TRBJ2-3; 7 bases line up with TRBD2. The CDR3 sequence is 18 residues long. The germline V gene encodes CDR1 SEHNR and CDR2 FQNEAQ (reference sequence). Trimming took 2 bases from V and 0 from J; bases not matched to a gene: 11. The CDR3 sequence: CASSLSQRGYSSTDTQYF. The CDR3 bases are TGTGCCAGCAGCTTATCGCAGCGGGGATACTCTAGCACAGATACGCAGTATTTT.

This clone has just one count. The genes are TRBV28 and TRBJ1-6, with TRBD1 matching over 8 bases. V gave up 7 bases and J gave up 8 bases; unmatched junction bases: 10. The CDR3 has 15 amino acids. Germline loops: CDR1 MDHEN, CDR2 SYDVKM. The CDR3 loop is CASTPDRDRYSPLHF. CDR3 sequence (DNA): TGTGCCAGCACACCGGACAGGGATCGGTATTCACCCCTCCACTTT.

The chain employs TRBV27 and TRBJ1-2; TRBD1 matches at 9 bases. With V trimmed by 3 bases and J by 8 bases, 4 bases remained unmatched. This CDR3 has 13 residues. Germline loops: CDR1 MNHEY, CDR2 SMNVEV (reference sequence). The CDR3 DNA is TGTGCCAGCAGTTTCGACAGGGGGAGCGGCTACACCTTC. This codes for CASSFDRGSGYTF.

This clone was recorded only once. The chain carries TRBV21-1 and TRBJ1-5; the D segment call TRBD1 is taken from the table without a DNA check. TRBV21-1 is described as a pseudogene. The length of the CDR3 is 14 residues. The CDR3 loop is CASSRDRGNQPQHF. The CDR3 DNA reads as TGTGCCAGCAGCCGTGACAGGGGCAATCAGCCCCAGCATTTT.

The chain joins TRBV9 to TRBJ2-2, with 7 bases that match TRBD1. Germline V gene sequence: CDR1 SGDLS, CDR2 YYNGEE. V lost 2 bases, J lost 3 bases, and 4 bases stayed unmatched. This CDR3 has 15 residues. CDR3 nucleotide sequence: TGTGCCAGCAGCGTTCGGGACAGTTACACCGGGGAGCTGTTTTTT. As protein: CASSVRDSYTGELFF.

The chain couples TRBV20-1 to TRBJ1-3; 7 bases match TRBD1. CDR1 is DFQATT, CDR2 SNEGSKA, per germline (reference sequence). CDR3 size: 10 residues. The V and J ends lost 6 bases and 12 bases, in that order; junction bases with no gene match: 5. The CDR3 sequence: CSAVRDSIYF. CDR3 coding DNA: TGCAGTGCAGTCCGGGACAGCATATATTTT.

The rearrangement links TRBV11-2 to TRBJ1-5; no reliable D call. V lost 3 bases and J 5 bases, leaving 8 bases between the germline ends. This CDR3 is 13 amino acids long. Germline loops: CDR1 SGHAT, CDR2 FQNNGV. The CDR3 DNA reads as TGTGCCAGCAGCTTCTTTGTCGATCAGCCCCAGCATTTT. The encoded protein is CASSFFVDQPQHF.

The J gene is TRBJ1-1, the V gene TRBV7-6, with 7 bases matching TRBD1. Trimming removed 4 bases from V and 2 bases from J; junction bases left unmatched: 7. Germline loops: CDR1 SGHVS, CDR2 FNYEAQ. The CDR3 contains 15 residues. CDR3: CASSSPYRGNTEAFF. CDR3 bases: TGTGCCAGCAGCTCGCCTTACAGGGGTAACACTGAAGCTTTCTTT.

The CDR3 DNA reads as TGTGCCAGCAGCTTAGATGAGACCCAGTACTTC. Protein product: CASSLDETQYF. V and J are TRBV7-2 and TRBJ2-5, with unresolved D. Trimming stripped 1 base from V and 5 bases from J, with 2 bases between. Germline values: CDR1 SGHTA, CDR2 FQGNSA. The CDR3 runs to 11 residues.

The V gene is TRBV6-6, the J gene TRBJ1-5; D perhaps matches TRBD1 (5 bases). CDR1 MNHNY and CDR2 SVGAGI come from the germline V gene (reference sequence). The V gene lost 0 bases and the J gene lost 4 bases, with 10 bases spanning the gap. The CDR3 has 15 residues. DNA of the CDR3: TGTGCCAGCAGTTACTCGGGGGGGGAGAATCAGCCCCAGCATTTT. Amino acids: CASSYSGGENQPQHF.